Listed below are T cell receptor beta chains from one sample, sequenced in a study of spatial heterogeneity in lung cancer. TCRdb analysed the 5' RACE reads with MiXCR anew, one entry per CDR3 protein. The sample holds about 5,500 distinct CDR3 sequences, about 3.9% seen once. Specimen: normal lung tissue next to the tumor, collected at surgery. The receptors here all came from a male donor with early-stage non-small cell lung cancer. CDR3s include the opening cysteine and the closing phenylalanine or tryptophan. D genes are given only for firm matches. Size is stated for part of the rows, as once, few or many counts, or as a class when the clone is expanded.

v_call	clone_size	d_call	j_call	cdr3_aa	cdr3_nt
TRBV6-1	NA	NA	TRBJ1-6	CASSEVPTRARSPPHF	TGTGCCAGCAGTGAAGTCCCCACGAGGGCTCGGTCACCCCCCCACTTT
TRBV9	many	NA	TRBJ2-7	CASSSLSGDSYEQYF	TGTGCCAGCAGCTCCCTTAGCGGAGACTCCTACGAGCAGTACTTC
TRBV28	many	NA	TRBJ2-3	CASSSPRGYVTDTQYF	TGTGCCAGCAGTTCCCCACGGGGGTATGTCACAGATACGCAGTATTTT
TRBV25-1	many	TRBD2	TRBJ2-2	CASRPETSGRFSLWAGELFF	TGTGCCAGCAGACCCGAGACTAGCGGGAGGTTTTCACTATGGGCCGGGGAGCTGTTTTTT
TRBV10-1	medium-sized	NA	TRBJ2-2	CASSESETTTNTGELFF	TGCGCCAGCAGTGAGTCTGAGACTACGACGAACACCGGGGAGCTGTTTTTT
TRBV20-1	medium-sized	NA	TRBJ1-2	CSAYRDGYTF	TGCAGTGCTTACAGGGATGGCTACACCTTC
TRBV7-9	many	NA	TRBJ2-1	CASSFWDFSFHNEQFF	TGTGCCAGCAGCTTTTGGGACTTTTCCTTTCACAATGAGCAGTTCTTC
TRBV2	many	NA	TRBJ1-1	CASSEMNTEAFF	TGTGCCAGCAGTGAAATGAACACTGAAGCTTTCTTT
TRBV6-1	medium-sized	NA	TRBJ2-7	CASTSASYEQYF	TGTGCCAGCACCTCCGCCTCCTACGAGCAGTACTTC
TRBV18	medium-sized	NA	TRBJ2-5	CASSPETQYF	TGTGCCAGCTCACCAGAGACCCAGTACTTC
TRBV9	medium-sized	TRBD2	TRBJ2-3	CASSPRLAASTDTQYF	TGTGCCAGCAGCCCCAGACTAGCGGCTAGCACAGATACGCAGTATTTT
TRBV27	medium-sized	NA	TRBJ2-3	CASSLFGPTDTQYF	TGTGCCAGCAGTTTATTTGGTCCTACAGATACGCAGTATTTT
TRBV14	medium-sized	NA	TRBJ2-1	CASSPSRRTLSYNEQFF	TGTGCCAGCAGCCCTAGCCGGAGGACCCTCTCCTACAATGAGCAGTTCTTC
TRBV12-3/TRBV12-4	many	TRBD2	TRBJ2-7	CASSPFVAGAYEQYF	TGTGCCAGCAGTCCCTTCGTTGCGGGAGCCTACGAGCAGTACTTC
TRBV7-9	medium-sized	TRBD1	TRBJ1-4	CASSLLGDRNEKLFF	TGTGCCAGCAGCCTCCTAGGGGACAGGAATGAAAAACTGTTTTTT
TRBV6-5	medium-sized	TRBD1	TRBJ1-1	CASSYEEGTANTEAFF	TGTGCCAGCAGTTACGAAGAAGGGACAGCCAACACTGAAGCTTTCTTT
TRBV11-1	medium-sized	NA	TRBJ2-5	CASSGRGAGRTQYF	TGTGCCAGCAGCGGCAGGGGGGCCGGAAGGACCCAGTACTTC
TRBV3-1	many	NA	TRBJ2-3	CASSRLTSDTQYF	TGTGCCAGCAGCCGACTCACTAGTGATACGCAGTATTTT
TRBV11-2	many	TRBD2	TRBJ2-3	CASSLQAGGPSISTDTQYF	TGTGCCAGCAGCTTACAAGCGGGAGGGCCCTCTATTAGCACAGATACGCAGTATTTT
TRBV30	many	TRBD1	TRBJ2-1	CAWSRDRGEDEQFF	TGTGCCTGGAGTCGGGACAGGGGGGAGGATGAGCAGTTCTTC
TRBV27	many	NA	TRBJ1-5	CASSPEGDQPQHF	TGTGCCAGCAGTCCCGAGGGGGATCAACCCCAGCATTTT
TRBV29-1	medium-sized	TRBD1	TRBJ2-1	CSTGQSSYNEQFF	TGCAGCACGGGACAGAGCTCCTACAATGAGCAGTTCTTC
TRBV12-3/TRBV12-4	NA	TRBD1	TRBJ1-5	CASSSQGGPQHF	TGTGCCAGCAGTTCCCAGGGGGGGCCCCAGCATTTT
TRBV5-4	many	NA	TRBJ1-6	CASKGPEPLAPLHF	TGTGCCAGCAAGGGGCCAGAGCCCTTAGCACCCCTCCACTTT
TRBV5-1	many	TRBD1	TRBJ1-6	CASSSGQATISYNSPLHF	TGCGCCAGCAGCTCGGGACAGGCTACCATCTCCTATAATTCACCCCTCCACTTT
TRBV20-1	medium-sized	TRBD2	TRBJ2-3	CSVPGTSGGAQDTQYF	TGCAGTGTTCCCGGGACTAGCGGGGGGGCCCAAGATACGCAGTATTTT
TRBV2	many	TRBD1	TRBJ2-3	CASSSDRGTGTDTQYF	TGTGCCAGCAGTTCGGACAGGGGGACTGGCACAGATACGCAGTATTTT
TRBV20-1	medium-sized	TRBD2	TRBJ2-7	CSAMGLAERPYEQYF	TGCAGTGCTATGGGACTAGCGGAGAGACCCTACGAGCAGTACTTC
TRBV20-1	large	TRBD1	TRBJ1-2	CSARGGGDRVFNF	TGCAGTGCTAGAGGAGGAGGAGACAGGGTGTTCAACTTC
TRBV12-3/TRBV12-4	many	NA	TRBJ1-2	CASSPGGRSGGYTF	TGTGCCAGCAGCCCCGGGGGACGGTCGGGCGGCTACACCTTC
TRBV7-3	NA	TRBD2	TRBJ2-3	CASSLGLAGGRDTQYF	TGTGCCAGCAGCTTGGGACTAGCGGGGGGCCGAGATACGCAGTATTTT
TRBV5-6	many	NA	TRBJ2-7	CASSLQGISYEQYF	TGTGCCAGCAGCTTGCAGGGGATCTCCTACGAGCAGTACTTC
TRBV7-3	medium-sized	NA	TRBJ2-2	CASSLTLEGGELFF	TGTGCCAGCAGCTTAACGTTGGAGGGCGGGGAGCTGTTTTTT
TRBV29-1	many	TRBD2	TRBJ2-2	CSVDLAGEPTGELFF	TGCAGCGTTGACCTAGCGGGAGAACCCACCGGGGAGCTGTTTTTT
TRBV14	medium-sized	TRBD2	TRBJ2-5	CASRVSGGGPQYF	TGTGCCAGCCGAGTTAGCGGGGGGGGACCCCAGTACTTC
TRBV20-1	many	NA	TRBJ2-1	CSARGQRNYNEQFF	TGCAGTGCTAGAGGTCAGCGGAACTACAATGAGCAGTTCTTC
TRBV7-6	medium-sized	TRBD1	TRBJ2-7	CASSISGDSEQYF	TGTGCCAGCAGCATTTCAGGGGACAGCGAGCAGTACTTC
TRBV12-3/TRBV12-4	NA	NA	TRBJ1-5	CASSQLWGSRNQPQHF	TGTGCCAGCAGCCAGCTTTGGGGGTCTCGCAATCAGCCCCAGCATTTT
TRBV9	few	NA	TRBJ2-1	CASIPFDEQFF	TGTGCCAGCATCCCATTCGATGAGCAGTTCTTC
TRBV20-1	NA	NA	TRBJ2-7	CSARDISPGGGYEQYF	TGCAGTGCTAGAGATATAAGTCCAGGGGGAGGCTACGAGCAGTACTTC
TRBV5-1	medium-sized	TRBD2	TRBJ2-7	CASSPTSGVLDEQYF	TGCGCCAGCAGCCCTACTAGCGGCGTCTTGGACGAGCAGTACTTC
TRBV12-3/TRBV12-4	medium-sized	NA	TRBJ1-2	CASSLRGDNYGYTF	TGTGCCAGCAGTTTGCGAGGAGATAACTATGGCTACACCTTC
TRBV4-1	many	NA	TRBJ2-5	CASSQGARVETQYF	TGCGCCAGCAGCCAAGGAGCGAGAGTAGAGACCCAGTACTTC
TRBV7-7	many	NA	TRBJ2-5	CASSLSPSDQETQYF	TGTGCCAGCAGCTTAAGTCCATCGGATCAAGAGACCCAGTACTTC
TRBV7-9	medium-sized	TRBD2	TRBJ2-1	CASSSISAGGPGEQFF	TGTGCCAGCAGCTCGATTTCGGCGGGAGGGCCGGGGGAGCAGTTCTTC
TRBV28	medium-sized	NA	TRBJ2-4	CASTEDRRLAKNIQYF	TGTGCCAGCACCGAGGACCGTCGATTAGCCAAAAACATTCAGTACTTC
TRBV5-1	many	NA	TRBJ2-2	CASSLKQPNTGELFF	TGCGCCAGCAGCTTGAAACAGCCGAACACCGGGGAGCTGTTTTTT
TRBV27	few	NA	TRBJ2-2	CASSYGGLGELFF	TGTGCCAGCAGTTACGGGGGCCTCGGGGAGCTGTTTTTT
TRBV20-1	many	NA	TRBJ2-7	CSARGYPGEGPYEQYF	TGCAGTGCTAGAGGGTACCCGGGGGAAGGCCCCTACGAGCAGTACTTC
TRBV3-1	many	NA	TRBJ2-7	CASSQQGFEQYF	TGTGCCAGCAGCCAACAGGGATTCGAGCAGTACTTC
TRBV18	many	TRBD1	TRBJ2-7	CASSPQVGGILYF	TGTGCCAGCTCACCACAAGTAGGGGGCATCCTGTACTTC
TRBV23-1	many	TRBD2	TRBJ2-4	CASLWTSGPLAKNIQYF	TGCGCCAGCTTATGGACTAGCGGGCCTCTAGCCAAAAACATTCAGTACTTC
TRBV12-3/TRBV12-4	many	TRBD1	TRBJ1-2	CASRTDDRGTSYGYTF	TGTGCCAGCAGGACCGACGACAGGGGGACCAGCTATGGCTACACCTTC
TRBV15	medium-sized	NA	TRBJ1-1	CATSSSRFMNTEAFF	TGTGCCACCAGCAGTAGCCGTTTCATGAACACTGAAGCTTTCTTT
TRBV11-2	many	NA	TRBJ2-5	CASSLVAVQGETQYF	TGTGCCAGCAGCTTAGTAGCGGTTCAAGGAGAGACCCAGTACTTC
TRBV2	many	NA	TRBJ2-2	CASSKNPGENTGELFF	TGTGCCAGCAGCAAAAACCCAGGGGAGAACACCGGGGAGCTGTTTTTT
TRBV20-1	few	TRBD1	TRBJ1-2	CSARGTAYGYTF	TGCAGTGCCAGGGGGACAGCCTATGGCTACACCTTC
TRBV11-2	many	NA	TRBJ2-3	CASSLVRGGLDTQYF	TGTGCCAGCAGCTTAGTGCGCGGGGGCTTGGATACGCAGTATTTT
TRBV2	medium-sized	TRBD1	TRBJ1-6	CAFWTGTGSPLHF	TGTGCCTTTTGGACAGGGACCGGATCACCCCTCCACTTT